Presented here are 30 T cell receptor beta chains from one specimen sequenced in a study of blood T cell repertoires in COVID-19 (dated by TCRdb to 2018 to 2020). Libraries were built with the immunoSEQ multiplex PCR assay. Imported from immuneACCESS, the table was reduced by TCRdb to in-frame sequences with V and J called. These copies leave out some clones; in studies compared against another copy, an unresolved V gene accounts for under half, and the cause of the remainder is not known. This sample holds 400,000 to 550,000 clones; more than 85% were observed only once. The top ten hold 4.3% of the sample. Sequencing was carried out using peripheral blood. The source is a woman under 40 with acute or convalescent COVID-19.

The genes are TRBV6-6 and TRBJ2-1; TRBD2 agrees at 7 bases. This CDR3 is built from 12 residues. In germline, CDR1 is MNHNY, CDR2 SVGAGI (reference sequence). Germline trimming cut 4 bases from V and 14 bases from J; bases unmatched to any gene: 8. CDR3 nucleotides: TGTGCCAGCAGTTCTGGACTAGGATTTGAGTTCTTC. This translates into CASSSGLGFEFF.

CDR3 coding DNA: TGTGCCAGCAGAAACGGACAGCAATTAGACAATGAGCAGTTCTTC. It codes for CASRNGQQLDNEQFF. This chain connects TRBV2 to TRBJ2-1; D may be TRBD1 (6 bases). V shed 6 bases and J shed 5 bases, with 17 bases lying between them. This CDR3 is built from 15 residues. Germline lookup yields CDR1 SNHLY and CDR2 FYNNEI.

The V and J genes are TRBV7-3 and TRBJ1-1, with 10 positions matching TRBD1. Germline loops: CDR1 SGHTA, CDR2 FQGTGA. This CDR3 has 14 residues. The junction had 3 bases not matched to a gene; V was cut back by 3 bases and J by 5 bases. The CDR3 region is CASSFRQGATEAFF. In DNA, the CDR3 is TGTGCCAGCAGCTTTCGACAGGGGGCAACTGAAGCTTTCTTT. Supplemented by reference TRBV7-3 and TRBJ1-1, the full variable domain reads GAGVSQTPSNKVTEKGKYVELRCDPISGHTALYWYRQSLGQGPEFLIYFQGTGAADDSGLPNDRFFAVRPEGSVSTLKIQRTERGDSAVYLCASSFRQGATEAFFGQGTRLTVV.

The chain links TRBV6-2 or TRBV6-3 to TRBJ2-7; D might be TRBD2 (5 bases). Germline loops: CDR1 MNHEY, CDR2 SVGEGT. V was cut by 6 bases and J by 3 bases, with 6 bases left in between. This CDR3 has 11 amino acids. CDR3 nucleotide sequence: TGTGCCAGCAGCGGACTCTACGAGCAGTACTTC. It is translated as CASSGLYEQYF.

This clone was observed a handful of times. This rearrangement joins TRBV6-6 to TRBJ1-2, with 10 bases matching TRBD1. This CDR3 is built from 13 residues. Germline CDR1 is MNHNY and CDR2 is SVGAGI (reference sequence). The junction had 5 bases not matched to a gene; V was cut back by 10 bases and J by 3 bases. The CDR3 bases are TGTGCCACCCGGGACAGGGGCTACTATGGCTACACCTTC. Translated, it gives CATRDRGYYGYTF.

The rearrangement links TRBV7-3 to TRBJ1-2; no definite D call. Per the germline V gene, CDR1 is SGHTA and CDR2 is FQGTGA. The V and J ends lost 5 bases and 3 bases respectively, with 10 bases between them. CDR3 length: 13 amino acids. The CDR3 DNA follows: TGTGCCAGCAGCCCCGGGTCGGACTATGGCTACACCTTC. Its translation is CASSPGSDYGYTF.

The chain employs TRBV2 and TRBJ2-3; no clear D. In germline, CDR1 is SNHLY, CDR2 FYNNEI. Trimming cost V 7 bases and J 2 bases, with 13 bases left between them. CDR3 length equals 14 residues. CDR3 bases: TGTGCCAGCAAGAGCACCAATCTCACAGATACGCAGTATTTT. It is translated as CASKSTNLTDTQYF.

The V and J genes are TRBV6-5 and TRBJ2-2, with D possibly TRBD1 on 5 matching bases. CDR3 size: 15 residues. V shed 10 bases and J shed 2 bases, with 17 bases lying between them. The germline V gene encodes CDR1 MNHEY and CDR2 SVGAGI. CDR3 loop: CAIKQAFTNTGELFF. The CDR3 coding sequence is TGTGCCATTAAACAGGCCTTCACTAACACCGGGGAGCTGTTTTTT.

The chain is built from TRBV7-9 and TRBJ2-5; TRBD1 agrees at 12 bases. The CDR3 has 16 amino acids. V was clipped by 5 bases and J by 5 bases; unmatched bases: 9. From germline, CDR1 is SEHNR and CDR2 FQNEAQ (reference sequence). This CDR3 is CASSPIRDRGLETQYF. The DNA for the CDR3 is TGTGCCAGCAGCCCGATTCGGGACAGGGGGCTGGAGACCCAGTACTTC.

In nucleotides, the CDR3 is TGTGCCGGCCAAGCGGGGGCACACACCGGGGAGCTGTTTTTT. Translated, it gives CAGQAGAHTGELFF. The chain uses TRBV11-2 and TRBJ2-2, with 8 bases fitting TRBD2. CDR1 and CDR2 (germline): SGHAT, FQNNGV. CDR3 length: 14 residues. V shed 11 bases, J shed 3 bases, and the junction held 8 bases outside the gene matches.

The chain employs TRBV5-1 and TRBJ2-1, with 10 bases that match TRBD2. The junction had 5 bases not matched to a gene; V was cut back by 1 base and J by 7 bases. The germline CDR1 and CDR2 sequences are SGHRS and YFSETQ. This CDR3 contains 15 residues. In nucleotides, the CDR3 is TGCGCCAGCAGCTTGCTAGCGGGGGCCCAAAATGAGCAGTTCTTC. Translation: CASSLLAGAQNEQFF.

The chain carries TRBV10-2 and TRBJ1-5; D is undetermined. The CDR3 length is 13 residues. Germline CDR1 reads WSHSY; CDR2 reads SAAADI. The germline V and J ends were trimmed by 3 bases and 3 bases, with 6 bases remaining between them. Written as DNA, the CDR3 is TGCGCCAGCAGTGACACAATCAATCAGCCCCAGCATTTT. Its translation is CASSDTINQPQHF.

This CDR3 is CASSPSGDNEQFF. The CDR3 nucleotides read TGTGCCAGCAGCCCTTCGGGTGACAATGAGCAGTTCTTC. This rearrangement joins TRBV9 to TRBJ2-1; D uncertain. Germline values: CDR1 SGDLS, CDR2 YYNGEE. The CDR3 loop spans 13 amino acids. V gave up 4 bases and J gave up 5 bases, with 10 bases separating them.

In regard to this clone: Just one base apart from a much larger clone, this may be a read error. The chain is built from TRBV27 and TRBJ2-7, with D possibly matching TRBD1 (6 bases). The germline V gene has CDR1 MNHEY and CDR2 SMNVEV (reference sequence). This CDR3 has 14 amino acids. Here the CDR3 DNA reads TGTGCCAGTAAGGATGGACAGCTCTCCTACGAGCAGCACTTC. It encodes CASKDGQLSYEQHF.

As regards this clone: Other DNA sequences of this sample code for an identical CDR3. The chain joins TRBV19 to TRBJ1-5, with D possibly being TRBD1 (6 bases). Trimming cost V 5 bases and J 2 bases, with 7 bases left between them. Germline-derived CDR1 and CDR2 are LNHDA and SQIVND (reference sequence). This CDR3 is 13 amino acids long. The CDR3 DNA sequence: TGTGCCAGTAGTCGACAGGGCAATCAGCCCCAGCATTTT. This gives the protein CASSRQGNQPQHF.

The chain recombines TRBV10-3 with TRBJ2-3; 7 nucleotides align to TRBD1. V was pared by 6 bases and J by 3 bases, with 9 bases of the junction left unmatched. CDR3 size: 15 residues. Germline-derived CDR1 and CDR2 are ENHRY and SYGVKD. Here the CDR3 reads CAIRNRGWGTDTQYF. The CDR3, as DNA: TGTGCCATCAGAAACAGGGGTTGGGGGACAGATACGCAGTATTTT.

CDR3 DNA sequence: TGTGCCAGCAAATTAGGAGTCACTGAAGCTTTCTTT. This sequence encodes CASKLGVTEAFF. The chain employs TRBV28 and TRBJ1-1; D gene uncertain. Per the germline V gene, CDR1 is MDHEN and CDR2 is SYDVKM. CDR3 length: 12 residues. Trimming stripped 7 bases from V and 4 bases from J, with 10 bases between.

V usage is TRBV27 and J usage is TRBJ2-5; 7 bases map to TRBD1. Germline assignment: CDR1 MNHEY and CDR2 SMNVEV (reference sequence). The CDR3 is 15 amino acids. J was trimmed by 2 bases and V by 6 bases; bases with no gene match: 9. CDR3 in amino acids: CASSRQGREQETQYF. The CDR3 nucleotides read TGTGCCAGCAGCAGACAGGGAAGAGAGCAAGAGACCCAGTACTTC.

The rearrangement links TRBV7-8 to TRBJ2-1, with D perhaps matching TRBD1 (6 bases). V gave up 2 bases and J gave up 6 bases, with 14 bases separating them. This CDR3 is 15 amino acids long. From germline, CDR1 is SGHVS and CDR2 FQNEAQ. In DNA form, the CDR3 reads TGTGCCAGCAGCTTACCAGGGGCTAGTGTCAATGAGCAGTTCTTC. Its protein product is CASSLPGASVNEQFF.

The rearrangement uses TRBV19 and TRBJ2-3, with D tentatively TRBD2 (6 bases). V was pared by 3 bases and J by 0 bases, with 13 bases between. Germline V lookup: CDR1 LNHDA, CDR2 SQIVND (reference sequence). The CDR3 spans 16 residues. The CDR3 sequence: CASSIFPGVSTDTQYF. The CDR3 coding sequence is TGTGCCAGTAGTATCTTTCCGGGGGTGAGCACAGATACGCAGTATTTT.

The J gene is TRBJ2-7, the V gene TRBV3-1 (or the pseudogene TRBV3-2); 7 bases agree with TRBD1. After removal of 1 base from V and 6 bases from J, the junction contained 6 bases not matched to a gene. Germline V gives CDR1 LGHDT, CDR2 YNNKEL (reference sequence). This CDR3 comprises 14 residues. The CDR3 DNA reads TGTGCCAGCAGCCAAGGAGACAGGGTTTTCGAGCAGTACTTC. Translated: CASSQGDRVFEQYF.

The V and J genes are TRBV5-1 and TRBJ2-7; 10 nucleotides line up with TRBD1. CDR1 SGHRS and CDR2 YFSETQ come from the germline V gene. The CDR3 is 16 amino acids. The J segment lost 3 bases and the V segment lost 5 bases, leaving 11 bases of the junction unmatched. Written as DNA, the CDR3 is TGCGCCAGCAGGCAGACCGGGACAGGGGATCGCTACGAGCAGTACTTC. It encodes CASRQTGTGDRYEQYF.

This clone was observed a few times. The chain combines TRBV7-9 with TRBJ1-2; 10 nucleotides line up with TRBD1. J lost 4 bases, V lost 5 bases, and 7 bases had no gene match. The length of the CDR3 is 15 residues. Germline V gene data show CDR1 as SEHNR and CDR2 as FQNEAQ (reference sequence). DNA of the CDR3: TGTGCCAGCAGCCAAGGACAGGGGGGACCCTATGGCTACACCTTC. Translating it yields CASSQGQGGPYGYTF.

The chain uses TRBV7-9 and TRBJ1-4; D unclear. V was pared by 1 base and J by 7 bases, with 13 bases between. Germline assignment: CDR1 SEHNR and CDR2 FQNEAQ (reference sequence). CDR3 size: 15 residues. Here the CDR3 DNA reads TGTGCCAGCAGCTTAGGGCGGTCCGTCAGTGAAAAACTGTTTTTT. Translation: CASSLGRSVSEKLFF.

This chain joins TRBV10-1 and TRBJ1-3; the D is unclear. Trimming shortened V by 5 bases and J by 3 bases, and 5 bases separated the two germline ends. Per the germline V gene, CDR1 is WNHNN and CDR2 is SYGVQD (reference sequence). This CDR3 has 12 residues. The CDR3 spells CASSRDGNTIYF. DNA of the CDR3: TGCGCCAGCAGTCGCGATGGAAACACCATATATTTT.

The V and J genes are TRBV6-5 and TRBJ2-3; D possibly corresponds to TRBD2 (7 bases). CDR3 length equals 15 residues. Trimming pared 10 bases from V and 4 bases from J, leaving 21 bases between. Germline V lookup: CDR1 MNHEY, CDR2 SVGAGI. Here the CDR3 DNA reads TGTGCCACCGTGGTGGGGGGGGGCTTCGCAGATACGCAGTATTTT. It is translated as CATVVGGGFADTQYF.

The V call is TRBV5-1, the J call TRBJ2-3, with 10 bases that match TRBD2. This CDR3 has 20 amino acids. Germline assignment: CDR1 SGHRS and CDR2 YFSETQ. Unmatched junction bases numbered 13, after V lost 0 bases and J lost 0 bases. The CDR3 region is CASSLEASGGPTSSTDTQYF. CDR3 nucleotides: TGCGCCAGCAGCTTGGAGGCTAGCGGGGGACCTACAAGTAGCACAGATACGCAGTATTTT.

The chain recombines TRBV27 with TRBJ1-1; D is unclear. The ends were cut back, 0 bases at V and 1 base at J, with 6 bases in the middle. The CDR3 totals 14 residues. Germline V gene lookup returns CDR1 MNHEY and CDR2 SMNVEV (reference sequence). The CDR3 sequence is CASSLSYKNTEAFF. CDR3 bases: TGTGCCAGCAGTTTATCGTACAAGAACACTGAAGCTTTCTTT.

The chain combines TRBV12-5 with TRBJ2-5; D might be TRBD2 (5 bases). The germline V gene encodes CDR1 LGHNT and CDR2 FRNRAP. The germline V and J ends were trimmed by 0 bases and 4 bases, with 12 bases remaining between them. This CDR3 has 15 residues. Written as DNA, the CDR3 is TGTGCTAGTGGTTTGGTAGGGCGGGTCACAGAGACCCAGTACTTC. Its translation is CASGLVGRVTETQYF.

The genes are TRBV11-2 and TRBJ2-4, with D possibly being TRBD1 (5 bases). V lost 5 bases to trimming and J lost 2 bases, with 19 bases between them. Per germline, CDR1 SGHAT and CDR2 FQNNGV. The CDR3 is made up of 17 amino acids. CDR3 region: CASSQNGVRGPKNIQYF. As DNA, the CDR3 is TGTGCCAGCAGCCAAAATGGTGTAAGGGGCCCCAAAAACATTCAGTACTTC.